This entry describes one T cell receptor beta chain. Germline CDR1 and CDR2: SGHNT and YYREEE (reference sequence). V shed 2 bases and J shed 3 bases, with 14 bases lying between them. CDR3 length equals 15 residues. Under the authors' procedure: Amplification of reference gene primers provided the estimated nucleated cell counts. Clones were read by immunoSEQ multiplex PCR, and TCRdb kept only the in-frame ones, dropping some. V and J calls and clone size are copied from that table; D and trimming were computed from the DNA. The sample carries about 370,000 clones, 85% to 90% recorded once. Individuals aged about 18 to 89 years were recruited from roughly 23 US areas. This entry belongs to a study of blood T cell repertoires in COVID-19. Study overall: Sites across the United States, Italy and Spain contributed samples from acute and convalescent COVID-19.

This chain joins TRBV5-4 and TRBJ1-2, with a tentative D call TRBD1 (6 bases). The sequenced sample was PBMCs or T cells enriched from blood (not recorded which). The sequence was collected from a man younger than 35 who had recovered from COVID-19. DNA of the CDR3: TGTGCCAGCAGCTTACAGGGCTTGACTGACTATGGCTACACCTTC. Amino acids: CASSLQGLTDYGYTF. Full variable domain (outside the CDR3, taken from reference TRBV5-4 and TRBJ1-2): ETGVTQSPTHLIKTRGQQVTLRCSSQSGHNTVSWYQQALGQGPQFIFQYYREEENGRGNFPPRFSGLQFPNYSSELNVNALELDDSALYLCASSLQGLTDYGYTFGSGTRLTVV.